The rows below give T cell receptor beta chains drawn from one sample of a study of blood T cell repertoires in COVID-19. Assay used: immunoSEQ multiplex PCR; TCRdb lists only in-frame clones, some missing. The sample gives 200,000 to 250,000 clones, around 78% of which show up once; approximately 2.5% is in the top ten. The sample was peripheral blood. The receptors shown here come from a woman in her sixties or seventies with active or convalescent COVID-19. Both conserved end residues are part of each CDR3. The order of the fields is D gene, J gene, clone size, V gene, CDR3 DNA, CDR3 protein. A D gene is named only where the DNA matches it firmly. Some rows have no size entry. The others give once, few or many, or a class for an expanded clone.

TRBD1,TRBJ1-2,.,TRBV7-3,TGTGCCAGCAGCAACCAACCGGGACAGGGAAGTGGCTACACCTTC,CASSNQPGQGSGYTF
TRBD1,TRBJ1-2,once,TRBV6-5,TGTGCCAGCAGTTCAGGGGGTTTTAACTATGGCTACACCTTC,CASSSGGFNYGYTF
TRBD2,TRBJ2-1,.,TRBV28,TGTGCCAGCAGTTTAGGAGCGGGAGTGGGTAATGAGCAGTTCTTC,CASSLGAGVGNEQFF
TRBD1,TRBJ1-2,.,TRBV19,TGTGCGCCGAAGGCGGGGAGATTCAGGGGGGGCTACACCTTC,CAPKAGRFRGGYTF
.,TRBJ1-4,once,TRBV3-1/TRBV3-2,TGTGCCAGCAGCCCCCGCGAGGGAGCTGAAAAACTGTTTTTT,CASSPREGAEKLFF
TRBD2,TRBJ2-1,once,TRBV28,TGTGCCAGCAGTCCCGGGGGGTGGGGACTAGAGGGTTACAATGAGCAGTTCTTC,CASSPGGWGLEGYNEQFF
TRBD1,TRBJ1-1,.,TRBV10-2,TGCGCCAGCAATGTAGGGGGCTCGAACACTGAAGCTTTCTTT,CASNVGGSNTEAFF
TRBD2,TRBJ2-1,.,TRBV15,TGTGCCACCAGCAGAGATCTCTCCGGGACTAGCGGGACAAATGAGCAGTTCTTC,CATSRDLSGTSGTNEQFF
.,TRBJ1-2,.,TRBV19,TGTGCCAGTATTGAAGCTTCTAACTATGGCTACACCTTC,CASIEASNYGYTF
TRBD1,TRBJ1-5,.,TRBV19,TGTGCCAGTAGTACGCAGCCAGGGACAGGGTACAATCAGCCCCAGCATTTT,CASSTQPGTGYNQPQHF
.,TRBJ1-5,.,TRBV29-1,TGCAGCGTTTCACAGACCGATAGCAATCAGCCCCAGCATTTT,CSVSQTDSNQPQHF
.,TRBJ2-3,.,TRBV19,TGTGCCAGTAGTATAGAGAGCGGTGTTGGGGGGGATACGCAGTATTTT,CASSIESGVGGDTQYF
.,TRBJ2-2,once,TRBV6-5,TGTGCCCTTCCGGGGGATTCGAACACCGGGGAGCTGTTTTTT,CALPGDSNTGELFF
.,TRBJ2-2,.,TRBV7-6,TGTGCCAGCAGCTTAGGCTCGGGGGGCCTGTACACCGGGGAGCTGTTTTTT,CASSLGSGGLYTGELFF
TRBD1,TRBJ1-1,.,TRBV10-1,TGCGCCAGCAGTAGACAGGGAGATACTGAAGCTTTCTTT,CASSRQGDTEAFF
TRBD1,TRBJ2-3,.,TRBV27,TGTGCCAGCAGTTTATCGGGACAGGGTCCAGATACGCAGTATTTT,CASSLSGQGPDTQYF
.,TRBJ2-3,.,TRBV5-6,TGTGCCAGCAGCTTGGCGGGATTGGGAGATACGCAGTATTTT,CASSLAGLGDTQYF
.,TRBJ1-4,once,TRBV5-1,TGCGCCAGCAGCTCGGTCGGGACTAATGAAAAACTGTTTTTT,CASSSVGTNEKLFF
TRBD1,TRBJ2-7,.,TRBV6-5,TGTGCCAGCAGTTACTCAGGACAGGGCGCCTACGAGCAGTACTTC,CASSYSGQGAYEQYF
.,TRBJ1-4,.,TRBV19,TGTGCCAGTAGTATGGGCAATCGGAAGGAAAAACTGTTTTTT,CASSMGNRKEKLFF
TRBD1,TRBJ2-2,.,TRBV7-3,TGTGCCAGCAGCATCGCCGGGACAGGGGGGACCGGGGAGCTGTTTTTT,CASSIAGTGGTGELFF
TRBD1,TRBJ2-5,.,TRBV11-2,TGTGCCAGCAGCGAGGGACAGTCCCAAGAGACCCAGTACTTC,CASSEGQSQETQYF
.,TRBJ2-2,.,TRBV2,TGTGCCAGCAGTTTCCCAAGAGGGTATGGCTCCCGAGGAACCGGGGAGCTGTTTTTT,CASSFPRGYGSRGTGELFF
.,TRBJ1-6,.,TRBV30,TGTGCCTGGAGTCAGGCAGGGACAACTACCGCGGCCCTCCACTTT,CAWSQAGTTTAALHF
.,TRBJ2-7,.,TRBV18,TGTGCCAGCTCACCGGCCCAGGGGTACGAGCAGTACTTC,CASSPAQGYEQYF
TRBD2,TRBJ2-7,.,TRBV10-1,TGCGCCAGTATAGGGCTAGCGGGATCCTACGAGCAGTACTTC,CASIGLAGSYEQYF
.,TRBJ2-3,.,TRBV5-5,TGTGCCAGCAGCTCCCGTTCCCCAGATACGCAGTATTTT,CASSSRSPDTQYF
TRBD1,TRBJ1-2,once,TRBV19,TGTGCCAGTAGTATTGGCAGGGGGCTTGGCTACACCTTC,CASSIGRGLGYTF
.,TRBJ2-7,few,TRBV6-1,TGTGCCAGCAGTGAAGCCGGGTTCGAGCAGTACTTC,CASSEAGFEQYF